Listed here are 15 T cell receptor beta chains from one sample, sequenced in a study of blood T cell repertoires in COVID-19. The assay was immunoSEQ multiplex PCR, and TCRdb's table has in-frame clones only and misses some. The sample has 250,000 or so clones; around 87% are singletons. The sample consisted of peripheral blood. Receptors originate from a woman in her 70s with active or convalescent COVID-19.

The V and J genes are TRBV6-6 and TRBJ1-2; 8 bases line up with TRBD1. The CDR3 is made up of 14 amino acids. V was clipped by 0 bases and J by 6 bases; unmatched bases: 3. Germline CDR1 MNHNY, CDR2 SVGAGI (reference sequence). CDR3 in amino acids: CASSYSSDRDGYTF. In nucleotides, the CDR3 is TGTGCCAGCAGTTACTCATCGGACAGGGATGGCTACACCTTC.

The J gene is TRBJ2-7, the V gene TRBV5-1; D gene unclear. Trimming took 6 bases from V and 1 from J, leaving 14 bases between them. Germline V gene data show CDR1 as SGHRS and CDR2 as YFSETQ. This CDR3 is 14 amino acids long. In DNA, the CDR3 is TGCGCCAGCACCCGAGGCGAAGGATCCTACGAGCAGTACTTC. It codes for CASTRGEGSYEQYF.

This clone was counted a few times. This chain's CDR3 is CASSSLQGSYNSPLHF. The CDR3 DNA is TGTGCCAGCAGTTCACTACAGGGCTCCTATAATTCACCCCTCCACTTT. The chain is built from TRBV27 and TRBJ1-6, with a possible D match to TRBD1 (6 bases). Germline V gene sequence: CDR1 MNHEY, CDR2 SMNVEV (reference sequence). Trimming left V 4 bases short and J 0 bases short, with 10 bases between. The CDR3 is 16 residues long.

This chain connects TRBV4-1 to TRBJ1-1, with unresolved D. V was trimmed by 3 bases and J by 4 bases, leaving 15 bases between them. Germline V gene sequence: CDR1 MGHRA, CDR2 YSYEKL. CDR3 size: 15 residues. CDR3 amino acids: CASSQHRELATEAFF. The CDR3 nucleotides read TGCGCCAGCAGCCAGCACCGGGAATTGGCCACTGAAGCTTTCTTT.

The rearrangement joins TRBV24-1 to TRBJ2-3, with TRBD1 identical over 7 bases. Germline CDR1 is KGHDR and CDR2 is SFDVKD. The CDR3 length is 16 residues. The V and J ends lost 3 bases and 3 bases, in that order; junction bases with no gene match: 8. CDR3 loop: CATSDRQGEGTDTQYF. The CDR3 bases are TGTGCCACCAGTGATCGACAGGGAGAAGGGACAGATACGCAGTATTTT.

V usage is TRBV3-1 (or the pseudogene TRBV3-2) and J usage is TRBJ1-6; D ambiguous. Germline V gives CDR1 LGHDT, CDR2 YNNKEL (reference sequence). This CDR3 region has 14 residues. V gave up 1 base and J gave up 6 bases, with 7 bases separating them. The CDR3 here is CASSQVPSNSPLHF. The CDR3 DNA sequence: TGTGCCAGCAGCCAAGTTCCCAGTAATTCACCCCTCCACTTT.

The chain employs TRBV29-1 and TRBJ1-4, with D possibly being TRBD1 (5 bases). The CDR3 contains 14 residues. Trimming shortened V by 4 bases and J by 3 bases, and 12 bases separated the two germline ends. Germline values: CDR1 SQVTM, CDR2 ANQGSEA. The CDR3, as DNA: TGCAGCGTTGTTACTGGGGCCTCTAATGAAAAACTGTTTTTT. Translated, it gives CSVVTGASNEKLFF.

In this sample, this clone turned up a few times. The CDR3 loop is CASSYLLGAKNIQYF. The CDR3, as DNA: TGTGCCAGCAGCTATCTACTTGGAGCCAAAAACATTCAGTACTTC. The genes are TRBV13 and TRBJ2-4; D gene unclear. CDR3 length: 15 amino acids. Trimming took 4 bases from V and 0 from J, leaving 10 bases between them. Germline V gene data show CDR1 as PRHDT and CDR2 as FYEKMQ (reference sequence).

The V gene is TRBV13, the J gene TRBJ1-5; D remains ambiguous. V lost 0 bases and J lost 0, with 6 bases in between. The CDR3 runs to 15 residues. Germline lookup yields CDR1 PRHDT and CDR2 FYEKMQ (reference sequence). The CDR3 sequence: CASSLGVYSNQPQHF. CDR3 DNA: TGTGCCAGCAGCTTAGGGGTCTATAGCAATCAGCCCCAGCATTTT.

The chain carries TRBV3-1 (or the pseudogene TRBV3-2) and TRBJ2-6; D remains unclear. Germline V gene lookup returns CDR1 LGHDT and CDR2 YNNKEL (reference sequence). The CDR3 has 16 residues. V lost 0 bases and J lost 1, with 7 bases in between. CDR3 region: CASSQERTSGANVLTF. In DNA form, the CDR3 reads TGTGCCAGCAGCCAAGAACGTACTTCTGGGGCCAACGTCCTGACTTTC.

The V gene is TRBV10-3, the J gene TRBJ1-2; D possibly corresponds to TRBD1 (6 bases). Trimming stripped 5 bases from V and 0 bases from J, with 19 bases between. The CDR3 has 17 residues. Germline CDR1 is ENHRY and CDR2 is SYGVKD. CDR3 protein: CAISTIGGRLPNYGYTF. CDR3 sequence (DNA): TGTGCCATCAGTACAATCGGGGGGCGTCTCCCTAACTATGGCTACACCTTC.

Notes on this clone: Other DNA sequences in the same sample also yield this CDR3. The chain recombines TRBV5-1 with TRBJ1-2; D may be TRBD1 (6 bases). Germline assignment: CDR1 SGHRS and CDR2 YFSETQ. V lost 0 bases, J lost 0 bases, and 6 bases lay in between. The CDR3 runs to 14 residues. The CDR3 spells CASSLDRANYGYTF. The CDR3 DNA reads TGCGCCAGCAGCTTGGACAGGGCTAACTATGGCTACACCTTC.

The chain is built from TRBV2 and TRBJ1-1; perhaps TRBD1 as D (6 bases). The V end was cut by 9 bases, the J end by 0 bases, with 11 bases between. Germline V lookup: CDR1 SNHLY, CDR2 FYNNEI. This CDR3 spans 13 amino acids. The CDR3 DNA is TGTGCCAGGGGGGGGCCCATGAACACTGAAGCTTTCTTT. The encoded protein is CARGGPMNTEAFF.

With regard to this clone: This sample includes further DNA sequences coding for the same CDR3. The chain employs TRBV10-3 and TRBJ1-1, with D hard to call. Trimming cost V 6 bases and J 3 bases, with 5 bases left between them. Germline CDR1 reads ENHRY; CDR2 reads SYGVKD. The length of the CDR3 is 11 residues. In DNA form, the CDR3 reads TGTGCCATCAGGGGCGACACTGAAGCTTTCTTT. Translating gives CAIRGDTEAFF.

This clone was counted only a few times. CDR3 nucleotide sequence: TGTGCCAGCAGTTACGGGATAAGCGGGGGGCAACCCAATGAGCAGTTCTTC. Translation: CASSYGISGGQPNEQFF. The rearrangement uses TRBV6-2 or TRBV6-3 and TRBJ2-1; 9 positions match TRBD2. The CDR3 consists of 17 residues. The V and J ends lost 2 bases and 6 bases, in that order; junction bases with no gene match: 11. Germline loops: CDR1 MNHEY, CDR2 SVGEGT.